This TCR beta chain was profiled in a study of CXCR3-negative and CXCR3-positive naive CD8 T cells. Study overall: Every library held about 1.5 +/- 0.3 million TRB reads, and the total came to 130 million to 150 million.

Findings and limits, study-wide: Each naive subset displayed comparably high diversity, whereas memory CD8+ cells displayed much lower diversity. Naive CXCR3-positive cells had TRB CDR3s more hydrophobic than those of CXCR3-negative naive cells.

The TRB cDNA libraries were prepared by 5' RACE with UMI labels. TCRdb reprocessed the 5' RACE reads; each CDR3 protein has one entry and no DNA is given. Recorded for this sample: some 150,000 distinct CDR3 sequences. The CDR3 totals 15 residues. Germline-derived CDR1 and CDR2 are MDHEN and SYDVKM. As to this clonotype: Antigen unknown.

This chain joins TRBV28 and TRBJ1-4; TCRdb proposes TRBD1, but this gene call is untestable without DNA. Material for sequencing was naive CXCR3+ CD8+ T cells from blood. Described subset: CD45RO-CCR7+CD27+CD95- naive CD8+ T cells expressing CXCR3 (TNR3+). This clonotype was sampled from a human donor in good health. Some clones in this sample may be carry-over from other donors' samples. The CDR3: CASSSSPGTNEKLFF.